A selection of T cell receptor beta chains follows, all from one sample in a study of T cells in Graves' hyperthyroidism and ophthalmopathy. TCRdb processed the multiplex PCR reads anew with MiXCR; each CDR3 protein has one entry. The sample holds hundreds of thousands of distinct CDR3 sequences, about 14% seen once. Sequencing used blood. These TCRs come from a man aged 18 to 29 with Graves' ophthalmopathy. CDR3s include the opening cysteine and the closing phenylalanine or tryptophan. Fields, in order: J gene, clone size, V gene, D gene, CDR3 protein, CDR3 DNA. D genes are given only for firm matches. Part of the rows lack a size; the others show once, few, many or a class for expanded clones.

>TRBJ1-2|NA|TRBV2|NA
CASNFPGVVNYGYTF
TGTGCCAGCAATTTCCCAGGGGTTGTTAACTATGGCTACACCTTC
>TRBJ2-7|NA|TRBV4-1|TRBD2
CASSQDAGGPPYEQYF
TGCGCCAGCAGCCAAGATGCGGGAGGGCCCCCCTACGAGCAGTACTTC
>TRBJ1-6|few|TRBV27|TRBD1
CASSLIGRTGDSPLHF
TGTGCCAGCAGTTTAATAGGTCGGACAGGGGATTCACCCCTCCACTTT
>TRBJ2-3|many|TRBV29-1|NA
CSAQASTDTQYF
TGCAGCGCCCAGGCGAGCACAGATACGCAGTATTTT
>TRBJ2-2|many|TRBV27|NA
CASSHPNRIQRRELFF
TGTGCCAGCAGTCACCCCAACAGGATCCAGCGCAGGGAGCTGTTTTTT
>TRBJ2-7|few|TRBV29-1|NA
CSAKDFSYEQYF
TGCAGCGCTAAGGATTTCTCTTACGAGCAGTACTTC
>TRBJ2-3|few|TRBV10-1|TRBD2
CASTLGPGLESPSSTDTQYF
TGCGCCAGCACTCTAGGACCGGGACTAGAGTCGCCCTCTAGCACAGATACGCAGTATTTT
>TRBJ2-5|once|TRBV5-1|TRBD2
CASSPGGGLETQYF
TGCGCCAGCAGCCCGGGAGGGGGGCTGGAGACCCAGTACTTC
>TRBJ1-2|NA|TRBV6-1|TRBD1
CASSEYLQGRGTILGYTF
TGTGCCAGCAGTGAATACCTACAGGGGCGGGGGACTATCCTTGGCTACACCTTC
>TRBJ2-3|NA|TRBV7-6|TRBD2
CASSDPRGGKDTRYF
TGTGCCAGCAGCGATCCCCGGGGGGGTAAAGATACGCGGTATTTT
>TRBJ1-1|many|TRBV20-1|NA
CSASVGQGNTEAFF
TGCAGTGCTAGCGTCGGGCAGGGGAACACTGAAGCTTTCTTT
>TRBJ1-1|many|TRBV12-3/TRBV12-4|NA
CASSMGQLRTEAFF
TGTGCCAGCAGTATGGGCCAGCTCAGGACTGAAGCTTTCTTT
>TRBJ1-5|few|TRBV20-1|TRBD1
CSAQQIVTGGSQPQHF
TGCAGTGCTCAGCAGATAGTGACAGGGGGCAGTCAGCCCCAGCATTTT
>TRBJ2-4|many|TRBV20-1|TRBD2
CSRLAVAKNIQYF
TGCAGTAGACTAGCGGTAGCCAAAAACATTCAGTACTTC
>TRBJ1-2|few|TRBV30|TRBD1
CAFPRQGWGYTF
TGTGCCTTCCCACGACAGGGATGGGGCTACACCTTC
>TRBJ1-1|NA|TRBV7-9|NA
CASSLVGSGGTEAFF
TGTGCCAGCAGCTTAGTGGGGTCCGGGGGCACTGAAGCTTTCTTT
>TRBJ2-2|few|TRBV6-6|NA
CASSYSIQRSGELFF
TGTGCCAGCAGTTACTCGATTCAACGGTCCGGGGAGCTGTTTTTT
>TRBJ2-5|NA|TRBV9|TRBD2
CASSLGLAGPETQYF
TGTGCCAGCAGCCTAGGACTAGCGGGACCAGAGACCCAGTACTTC
>TRBJ2-5|NA|TRBV6-1|NA
CASSDRVDSLPETQYF
TGTGCCAGCAGTGACCGAGTAGACAGTCTGCCCGAGACCCAGTACTTC
>TRBJ1-5|many|TRBV5-1|NA
CASSLGGLEINQPQHF
TGCGCCAGCAGCCTAGGTGGACTCGAGATCAATCAGCCCCAGCATTTT
>TRBJ1-1|NA|TRBV25-1|TRBD1
CASTKGTGVLNTEAFF
TGTGCCAGCACGAAGGGGACAGGGGTTCTGAACACTGAAGCTTTCTTT
>TRBJ2-1|many|TRBV27|NA
CASSLSPGEFNEQFF
TGTGCCAGCAGTTTATCCCCAGGGGAGTTCAATGAGCAGTTCTTC
>TRBJ2-1|NA|TRBV29-1|NA
CSVEEQGYGEQFF
TGCAGCGTTGAAGAACAGGGATATGGTGAGCAGTTCTTC
>TRBJ2-3|many|TRBV7-2|TRBD2
CASSSELAGLYTDTQYF
TGTGCCAGCAGCTCCGAACTAGCGGGGCTATACACAGATACGCAGTATTTT
>TRBJ2-7|many|TRBV7-2|NA
CASSPTGETSSYEQYF
TGTGCCAGCAGCCCCACTGGCGAGACCTCATCCTACGAGCAGTACTTC
>TRBJ2-1|many|TRBV11-2|NA
CASSLGQGTYNEQFF
TGTGCCAGCAGCTTAGGGCAGGGGACCTACAATGAGCAGTTCTTC
>TRBJ2-3|few|TRBV29-1|NA
CSGERDTQYF
TGCAGCGGAGAGAGAGATACGCAGTATTTT
>TRBJ2-1|many|TRBV5-1|TRBD2
CASSLAGPGLAGGPAYNEQFF
TGCGCCAGCAGCTTGGCCGGCCCGGGACTAGCGGGGGGGCCTGCTTACAATGAGCAGTTCTTC
>TRBJ1-1|many|TRBV11-1|NA
CASSPGTNTEAFF
TGTGCCAGCAGCCCGGGGACGAACACTGAAGCTTTCTTT
>TRBJ1-4|NA|TRBV30|TRBD1
CAWSGLSGQGSNEKLFF
TGTGCCTGGAGTGGTCTTTCGGGACAGGGGTCTAATGAAAAACTGTTTTTT
>TRBJ2-3|many|TRBV24-1|NA
CATSDLQGSSTDTQYF
TGTGCCACCAGTGATTTGCAGGGGTCTAGCACAGATACGCAGTATTTT
>TRBJ2-7|many|TRBV20-1|NA
CSASRDGTYEQYF
TGCAGTGCTTCCCGGGACGGGACCTACGAGCAGTACTTC
>TRBJ2-2|NA|TRBV20-1|NA
CSARQDFNTGELFF
TGCAGTGCTAGACAGGACTTCAATACCGGGGAGCTGTTTTTT
>TRBJ2-5|many|TRBV2|NA
CASSYQETQYF
TGTGCCAGCAGCTATCAAGAGACCCAGTACTTC
>TRBJ2-1|many|TRBV20-1|TRBD2
CSAKKAGARFNEQFF
TGCAGTGCAAAGAAAGCGGGGGCGCGGTTCAATGAGCAGTTCTTC
>TRBJ1-4|NA|TRBV12-3/TRBV12-4|TRBD1
CASSRDRGDEKLFF
TGTGCCAGCAGCCGGGACAGGGGGGATGAAAAACTGTTTTTT
>TRBJ2-3|many|TRBV3-1|NA
CASSYTGGPIPDTQYF
TGTGCCAGCAGCTACACGGGGGGCCCGATCCCAGATACGCAGTATTTT
>TRBJ1-6|few|TRBV6-6|NA
CASSYSRGVARNYNSPLHF
TGTGCCAGCAGTTACTCACGGGGGGTGGCTCGGAATTATAATTCACCCCTCCACTTT
>TRBJ1-1|many|TRBV11-3|TRBD1
CASSPTGFTEAFF
TGTGCCAGCAGCCCGACAGGGTTCACTGAAGCTTTCTTT